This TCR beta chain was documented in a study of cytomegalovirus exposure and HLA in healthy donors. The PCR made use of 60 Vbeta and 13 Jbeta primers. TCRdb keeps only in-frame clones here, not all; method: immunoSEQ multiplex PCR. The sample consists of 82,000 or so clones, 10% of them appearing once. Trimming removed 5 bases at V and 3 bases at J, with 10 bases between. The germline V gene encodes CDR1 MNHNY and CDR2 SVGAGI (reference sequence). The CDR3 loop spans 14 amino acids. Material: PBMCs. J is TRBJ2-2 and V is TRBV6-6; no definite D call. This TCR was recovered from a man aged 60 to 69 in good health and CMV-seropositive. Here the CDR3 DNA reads TGTGCCAGCAGTCCCCAACCGGACACCGGGGAGCTGTTTTTT. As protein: CASSPQPDTGELFF.